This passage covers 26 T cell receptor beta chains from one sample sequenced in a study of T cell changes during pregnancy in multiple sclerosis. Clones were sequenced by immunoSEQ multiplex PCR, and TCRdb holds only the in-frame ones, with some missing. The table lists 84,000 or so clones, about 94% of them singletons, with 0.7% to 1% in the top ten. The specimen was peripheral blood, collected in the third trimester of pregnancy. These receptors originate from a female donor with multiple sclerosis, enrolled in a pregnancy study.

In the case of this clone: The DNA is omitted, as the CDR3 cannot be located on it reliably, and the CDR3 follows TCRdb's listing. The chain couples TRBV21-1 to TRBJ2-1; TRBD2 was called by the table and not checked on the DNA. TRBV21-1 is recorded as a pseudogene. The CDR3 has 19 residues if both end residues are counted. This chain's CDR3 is CASSPPGGVGRGSNNEQFF.

The CDR3 here is CASSRTSGLSYEQYF. DNA of the CDR3: TGTGCCAGCAGCCGGACTAGCGGTCTCTCCTACGAGCAGTACTTC. This chain joins TRBV5-8 and TRBJ2-7, with 10 bases fitting TRBD2. CDR3 size: 15 residues. Germline V gene lookup returns CDR1 SGHTS and CDR2 YDEGEE. The J segment lost 0 bases and the V segment lost 4 bases, leaving 4 bases of the junction unmatched.

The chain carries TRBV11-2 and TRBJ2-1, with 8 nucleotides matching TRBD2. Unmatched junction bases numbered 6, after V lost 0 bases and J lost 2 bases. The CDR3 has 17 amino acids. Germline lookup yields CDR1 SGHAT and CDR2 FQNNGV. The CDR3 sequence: CASSLDVAGGPYNEQFF. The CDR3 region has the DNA TGTGCCAGCAGCTTAGATGTGGCGGGAGGCCCCTACAATGAGCAGTTCTTC.

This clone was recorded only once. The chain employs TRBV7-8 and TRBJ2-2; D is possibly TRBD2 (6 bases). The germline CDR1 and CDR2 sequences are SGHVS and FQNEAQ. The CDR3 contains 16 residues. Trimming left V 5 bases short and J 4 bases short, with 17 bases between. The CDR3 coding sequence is TGTGCCAGCAGCGCGTTAATAGCGGAGTCCACCGGGGAGCTGTTTTTT. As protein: CASSALIAESTGELFF.

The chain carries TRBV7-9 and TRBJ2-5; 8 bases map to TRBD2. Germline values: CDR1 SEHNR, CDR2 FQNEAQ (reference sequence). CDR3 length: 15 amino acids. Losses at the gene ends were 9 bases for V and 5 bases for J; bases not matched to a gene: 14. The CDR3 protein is CASLFSGRAKETQYF. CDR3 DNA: TGTGCCAGTCTCTTTTCCGGGAGGGCCAAGGAGACCCAGTACTTC.

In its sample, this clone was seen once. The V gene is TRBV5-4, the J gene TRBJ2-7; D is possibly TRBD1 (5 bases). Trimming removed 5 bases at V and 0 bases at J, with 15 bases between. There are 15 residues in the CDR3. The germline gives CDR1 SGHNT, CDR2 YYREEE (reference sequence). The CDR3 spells CASSLGQGPSYEQYF. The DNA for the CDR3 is TGTGCCAGCAGTCTTGGGCAGGGCCCCTCCTACGAGCAGTACTTC.

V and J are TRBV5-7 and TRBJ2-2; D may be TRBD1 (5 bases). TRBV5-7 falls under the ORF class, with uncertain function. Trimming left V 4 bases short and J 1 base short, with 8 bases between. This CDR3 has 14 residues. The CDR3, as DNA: TGTGCCAGCAGCCAGGGCAGGAACACCGGGGAGCTGTTTTTT. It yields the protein CASSQGRNTGELFF.

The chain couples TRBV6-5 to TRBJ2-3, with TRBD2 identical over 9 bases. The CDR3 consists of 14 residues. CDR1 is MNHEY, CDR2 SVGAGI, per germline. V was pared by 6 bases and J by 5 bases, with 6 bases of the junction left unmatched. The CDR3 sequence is CASRPSGKKDTQYF. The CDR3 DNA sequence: TGTGCCAGCAGACCTAGCGGGAAAAAAGATACGCAGTATTTT.

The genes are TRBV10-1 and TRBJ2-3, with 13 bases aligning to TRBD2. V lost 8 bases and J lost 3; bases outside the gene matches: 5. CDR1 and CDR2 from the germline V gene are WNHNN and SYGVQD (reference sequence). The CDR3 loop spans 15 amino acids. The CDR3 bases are TGCGCCAGCGGAGGGACTAGCGGGATTACAGATACGCAGTATTTT. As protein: CASGGTSGITDTQYF.

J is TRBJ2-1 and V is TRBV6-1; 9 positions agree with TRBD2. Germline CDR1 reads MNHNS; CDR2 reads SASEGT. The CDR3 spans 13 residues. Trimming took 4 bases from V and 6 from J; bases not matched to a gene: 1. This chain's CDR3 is CASSGTSVNEQFF. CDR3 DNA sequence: TGTGCCAGCAGTGGGACTAGCGTCAATGAGCAGTTCTTC.

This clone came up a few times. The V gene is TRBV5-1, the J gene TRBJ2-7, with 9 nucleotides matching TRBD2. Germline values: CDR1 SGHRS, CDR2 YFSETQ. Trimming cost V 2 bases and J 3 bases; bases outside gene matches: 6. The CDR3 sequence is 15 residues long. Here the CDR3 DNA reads TGCGCCAGCAGCTTATCGACTAGCGGATACTACGAGCAGTACTTC. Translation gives CASSLSTSGYYEQYF.

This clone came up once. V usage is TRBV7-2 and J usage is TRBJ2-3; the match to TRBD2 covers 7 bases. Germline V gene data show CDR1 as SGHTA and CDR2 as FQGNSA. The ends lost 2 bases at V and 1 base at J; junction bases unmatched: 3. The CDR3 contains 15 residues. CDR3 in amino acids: CASSLKAGGTDTQYF. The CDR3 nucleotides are TGTGCCAGCAGCTTAAAGGCGGGAGGCACAGATACGCAGTATTTT.

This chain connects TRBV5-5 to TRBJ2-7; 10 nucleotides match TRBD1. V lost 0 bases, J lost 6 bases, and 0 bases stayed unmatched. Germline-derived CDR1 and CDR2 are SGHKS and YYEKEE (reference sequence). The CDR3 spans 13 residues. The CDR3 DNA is TGTGCCAGCAGCTTGGGACAGGGGGCCGAGCAGTACTTC. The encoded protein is CASSLGQGAEQYF.

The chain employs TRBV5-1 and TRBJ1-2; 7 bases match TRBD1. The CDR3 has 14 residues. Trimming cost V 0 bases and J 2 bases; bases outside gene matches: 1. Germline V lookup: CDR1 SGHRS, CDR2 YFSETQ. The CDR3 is CASSLGQGNYGYTF. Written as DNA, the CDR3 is TGCGCCAGCAGCTTGGGACAGGGCAACTATGGCTACACCTTC.

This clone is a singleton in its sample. The CDR3 spells CASSPFWDTTGELFF. Written as DNA, the CDR3 is TGTGCCAGCAGCCCCTTCTGGGACACAACCGGGGAGCTGTTTTTT. V and J are TRBV7-6 and TRBJ2-2; D possibly corresponds to TRBD1 (6 bases). V dropped 5 bases and J dropped 5 bases, with 15 bases sitting between them. The V gene's germline CDR1 is SGHVS and CDR2 FNYEAQ. The CDR3 covers 15 residues.

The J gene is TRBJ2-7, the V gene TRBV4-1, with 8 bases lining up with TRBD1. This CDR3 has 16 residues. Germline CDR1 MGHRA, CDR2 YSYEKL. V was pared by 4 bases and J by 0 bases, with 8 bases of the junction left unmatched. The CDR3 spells CASSPLFGQGSYEQYF. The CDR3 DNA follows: TGCGCCAGCAGCCCCTTATTCGGACAGGGCTCCTACGAGCAGTACTTC.

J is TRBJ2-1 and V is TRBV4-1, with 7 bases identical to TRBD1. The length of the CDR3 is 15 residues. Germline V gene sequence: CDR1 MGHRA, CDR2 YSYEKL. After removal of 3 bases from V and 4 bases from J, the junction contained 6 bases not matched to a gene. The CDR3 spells CASSQAGTAYNEQFF. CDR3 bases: TGCGCCAGCAGCCAGGCCGGGACAGCTTACAATGAGCAGTTCTTC.

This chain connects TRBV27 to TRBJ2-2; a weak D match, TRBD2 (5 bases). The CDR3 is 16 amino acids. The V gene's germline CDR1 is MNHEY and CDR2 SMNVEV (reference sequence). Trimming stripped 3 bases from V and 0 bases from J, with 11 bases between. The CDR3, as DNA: TGTGCCAGCAGTTTGGAAGTGCGGGCGAACACCGGGGAGCTGTTTTTT. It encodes CASSLEVRANTGELFF.

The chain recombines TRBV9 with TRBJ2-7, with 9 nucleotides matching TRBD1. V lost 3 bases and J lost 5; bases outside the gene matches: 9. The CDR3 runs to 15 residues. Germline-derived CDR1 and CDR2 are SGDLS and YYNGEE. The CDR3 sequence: CASSEGTGYRNEQYF. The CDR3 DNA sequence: TGTGCCAGCAGCGAGGGGACAGGGTATAGGAACGAGCAGTACTTC.

The CDR3 DNA is TGTGCCATCAGTGAGTCTTGGAGGGTCGGGCAAGAGACCCAGTACTTC. Its translation is CAISESWRVGQETQYF. The chain links TRBV10-3 to TRBJ2-5, with D maybe TRBD2 (6 bases). V shed 0 bases and J shed 2 bases, with 13 bases lying between them. Per germline, CDR1 ENHRY and CDR2 SYGVKD. The CDR3 runs to 16 residues.

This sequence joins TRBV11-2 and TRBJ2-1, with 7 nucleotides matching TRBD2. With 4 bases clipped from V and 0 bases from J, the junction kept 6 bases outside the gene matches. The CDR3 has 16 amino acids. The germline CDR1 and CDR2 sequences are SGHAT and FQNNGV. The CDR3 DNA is TGTGCCAGCAGCTCCCAAGCGGGAAGCTCCTACAATGAGCAGTTCTTC. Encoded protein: CASSSQAGSSYNEQFF.

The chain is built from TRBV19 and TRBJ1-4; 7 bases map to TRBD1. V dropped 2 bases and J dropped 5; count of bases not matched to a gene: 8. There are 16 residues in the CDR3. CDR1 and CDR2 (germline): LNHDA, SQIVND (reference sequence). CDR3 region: CASSISFGTANEKLFF. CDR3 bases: TGTGCCAGTAGTATATCCTTCGGGACAGCGAATGAAAAACTGTTTTTT.

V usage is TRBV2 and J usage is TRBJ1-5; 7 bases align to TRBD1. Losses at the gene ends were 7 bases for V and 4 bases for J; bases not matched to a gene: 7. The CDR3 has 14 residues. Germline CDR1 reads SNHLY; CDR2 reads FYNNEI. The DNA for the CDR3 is TGTGCCAGCAATAGAGAACAGGGGAATCAGCCCCAGCATTTT. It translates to CASNREQGNQPQHF.

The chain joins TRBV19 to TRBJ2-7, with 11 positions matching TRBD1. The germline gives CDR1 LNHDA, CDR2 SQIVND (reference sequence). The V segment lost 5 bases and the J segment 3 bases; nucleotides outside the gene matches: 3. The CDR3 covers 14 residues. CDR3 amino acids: CASSAGTGGYEQYF. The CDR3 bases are TGTGCCAGTAGTGCGGGGACAGGGGGCTACGAGCAGTACTTC.

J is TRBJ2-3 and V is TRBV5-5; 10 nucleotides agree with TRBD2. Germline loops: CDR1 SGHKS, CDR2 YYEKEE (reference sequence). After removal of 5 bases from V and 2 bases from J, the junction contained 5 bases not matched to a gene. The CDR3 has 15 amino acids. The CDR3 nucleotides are TGTGCCAGCAGAAAACTAGCGGGAACCACAGATACGCAGTATTTT. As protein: CASRKLAGTTDTQYF.

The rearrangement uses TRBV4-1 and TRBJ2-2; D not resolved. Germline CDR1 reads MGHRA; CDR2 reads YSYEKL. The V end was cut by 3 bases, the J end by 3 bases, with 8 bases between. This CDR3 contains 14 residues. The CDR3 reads CASSHLVYTGELFF. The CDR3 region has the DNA TGCGCCAGCAGCCACCTAGTATACACCGGGGAGCTGTTTTTT.